This T cell receptor (beta chain) was identified during a study of blood T cell repertoires in COVID-19. For the study at large: Specimens from acute and convalescent COVID-19 originated in the United States, Italy and Spain. PBMCs, B-cell-depleted T cells, or T cells provided the cDNA or gDNA that made up the material.

Germline V gene sequence: CDR1 KGHDR, CDR2 SFDVKD. The CDR3 is 12 residues long. Trimming removed 3 bases at V and 7 bases at J, with 8 bases between. Authors' methods: Estimated nucleated cell counts came from reference gene primer amplification. Profiled with immunoSEQ multiplex PCR; TCRdb holds only in-frame clones, not every one. The DNA gave D and trimming, while V, J and clone size come from that table. Of about 240,000 clones listed, about 90% are singletons. A few counts support this clone. Specimen: peripheral blood. The chain is built from TRBV24-1 and TRBJ1-1; D unclear. This clonotype originated in a man aged 60 to 75 who had recovered from COVID-19. The chain's CDR3 is CATSDRVGEAFF. The CDR3, as DNA: TGTGCCACCAGTGATCGCGTTGGTGAAGCTTTCTTT.